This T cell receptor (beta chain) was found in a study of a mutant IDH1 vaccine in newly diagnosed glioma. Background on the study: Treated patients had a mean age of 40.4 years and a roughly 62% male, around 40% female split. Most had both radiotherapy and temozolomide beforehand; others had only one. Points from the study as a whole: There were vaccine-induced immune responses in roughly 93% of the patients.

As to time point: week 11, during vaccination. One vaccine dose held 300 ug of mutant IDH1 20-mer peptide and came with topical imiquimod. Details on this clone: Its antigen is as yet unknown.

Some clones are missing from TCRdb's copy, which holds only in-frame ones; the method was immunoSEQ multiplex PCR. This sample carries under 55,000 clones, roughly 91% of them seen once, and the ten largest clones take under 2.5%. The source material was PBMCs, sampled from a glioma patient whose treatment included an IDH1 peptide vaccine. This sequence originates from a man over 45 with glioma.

The CDR3 DNA sequence: TGTGCCAGCAGTGGAAGACAGGGGTTGACCCAGTACTTC. Protein sequence: CASSGRQGLTQYF. The chain has TRBV25-1 and TRBJ2-5, with 8 bases matching TRBD1. CDR3 size: 13 residues. Germline V gives CDR1 MGHDK, CDR2 SYGVNS. V lost 4 bases to trimming and J lost 7 bases; unmatched junction nucleotides: 5.